A single sample is the source of the 32 T cell receptor beta chains below, sequenced in a study of vaccination effects on CD4 cells after COVID-19. CD4+ T cell isolation took place after nine to eleven days of culture. BNT162b2 vaccine or mRNA-1273 vaccine was given to participants in two doses. Some clones are missing from TCRdb's copy, which holds only in-frame ones; the method was immunoSEQ multiplex PCR. The sample has about 66,000 clones; approximately 79% are singletons. No antigens are known for them. The starting material was CD4+ T cells from PBMCs cultured without peptide, obtained after COVID-19 vaccination. All receptors derive from a human donor who received a COVID-19 vaccine.

The rearrangement links TRBV2 to TRBJ2-7, with D possibly matching TRBD1 (5 bases). The germline V gene has CDR1 SNHLY and CDR2 FYNNEI. The CDR3 extends over 12 amino acids. V was shortened by 7 bases and J by 4 bases, with 11 bases between the two germline ends. CDR3 region: CASKRDRYEQYV. DNA of the CDR3: TGTGCCAGCAAACGAGACAGATACGAGCAGTACGTC.

The genes are TRBV6-5 and TRBJ2-7; 7 positions match TRBD1. The CDR3 length is 14 residues. V lost 10 bases, J lost 0 bases, and 9 bases stayed unmatched. The V gene's germline CDR1 is MNHEY and CDR2 SVGAGI. CDR3 sequence (DNA): TGTGCCACCTTCTGGGGACAGAGCTCCTACGAGCAGTACGTC. Residues: CATFWGQSSYEQYV.

This clone has just a few counts. The chain uses TRBV7-3 and TRBJ2-2; D tentatively fits TRBD1 or TRBD2 (5 bases each). Trimming took 5 bases from V and 0 from J, leaving 13 bases between them. Germline values: CDR1 SGHTA, CDR2 FQGTGA. This CDR3 contains 16 residues. CDR3 sequence: CASSLGTATNTGELFF. DNA of the CDR3: TGTGCCAGCAGCCTCGGGACGGCCACGAACACCGGGGAGCTGTTTTTT.

This chain connects TRBV2 to TRBJ1-1, with 7 bases identical to TRBD1. V trimming: 2 bases; J trimming: 1 base; junction bases outside the gene matches: 4. The CDR3 is 15 amino acids. Per the germline V gene, CDR1 is SNHLY and CDR2 is FYNNEI. CDR3 coding DNA: TGTGCCAGCAGTGAATTGGGACAGACGAACACTGAAGCTTTCTTT. It translates to CASSELGQTNTEAFF.

This chain uses TRBV27 with TRBJ2-5, with 10 nucleotides matching TRBD1. The CDR3 runs 15 residues. Germline values: CDR1 MNHEY, CDR2 SMNVEV (reference sequence). Unmatched junction bases numbered 8, after V lost 5 bases and J lost 5 bases. CDR3 coding DNA: TGTGCCAGCAGTCCTGGGACAGGGGCCTGGGAGACCCAGTACTTC. Translated: CASSPGTGAWETQYF.

This clone has only a few counts. The rearrangement joins TRBV2 to TRBJ1-5; D is ambiguous. CDR1 and CDR2 (germline): SNHLY, FYNNEI. This CDR3 contains 12 residues. Between the trimmed V and J ends, which lost 5 bases and 9 bases, there was a span of 11 bases. CDR3 amino acids: CASSLGPRPQHF. DNA for the CDR3: TGTGCCAGCAGTCTTGGTCCCCGGCCCCAGCATTTT.

V and J are TRBV18 and TRBJ2-3, with TRBD2 matching 8 bases. In germline, CDR1 is KGHSH, CDR2 LQKENI. This CDR3 comprises 15 residues. The trim removed 0 bases at V and 3 bases at J, leaving 2 bases unmatched. The CDR3 loop is CASSPPSGGTDTQYF. The CDR3 region has the DNA TGTGCCAGCTCACCACCCAGCGGGGGTACAGATACGCAGTATTTT.

The chain employs TRBV27 and TRBJ1-2; 10 bases align to TRBD1. The CDR3 runs to 18 residues. Germline V CDR1 and CDR2: MNHEY, SMNVEV (reference sequence). J lost 1 base, V lost 5 bases, and 13 bases had no gene match. CDR3 in amino acids: CASSSVRDRGNYNYGYTF. The CDR3 nucleotides are TGTGCCAGCAGTAGTGTAAGGGACAGGGGTAATTATAACTATGGCTACACCTTC.

The chain uses TRBV7-3 and TRBJ2-1, with 10 bases matching TRBD1. Per germline, CDR1 SGHTA and CDR2 FQGTGA. After removal of 5 bases from V and 6 bases from J, the junction contained 1 base not matched to a gene. CDR3 length: 13 amino acids. CDR3 nucleotides: TGTGCCAGCAGCCGGACAGGGGGCAATGAGCAGTTCTTC. This translates into CASSRTGGNEQFF.

The V call is TRBV19, the J call TRBJ2-7, with 7 nucleotides matching TRBD1. Losses at the gene ends were 0 bases for V and 4 bases for J; bases not matched to a gene: 15. CDR3 length equals 18 residues. Germline CDR1 and CDR2: LNHDA and SQIVND (reference sequence). CDR3 region: CASSIDPRPPGQRYEQYV. CDR3 bases: TGTGCCAGTAGTATAGATCCTAGACCCCCGGGACAGAGATACGAGCAGTACGTC.

The chain recombines TRBV25-1 with TRBJ1-1; maybe TRBD1 (6 bases). The germline CDR1 and CDR2 sequences are MGHDK and SYGVNS. V was shortened by 1 base and J by 1 base, with 19 bases between the two germline ends. This CDR3 comprises 18 residues. DNA of the CDR3: TGTGCCAGCAGTGAATCTGCAGGGGTGTTAATTCGGAACACTGAAGCTTTCTTT. Its protein product is CASSESAGVLIRNTEAFF.

There are a few counts of this clone. The chain recombines TRBV5-4 with TRBJ1-1; TRBD1 is a possible D gene (5 bases). This CDR3 comprises 14 residues. V was pared by 0 bases and J by 5 bases, with 11 bases between. Germline assignment: CDR1 SGHNT and CDR2 YYREEE (reference sequence). In DNA form, the CDR3 reads TGTGCCAGCAGCTTGGATGCAGGGAATACTGAAGCTTTCTTT. Amino acids: CASSLDAGNTEAFF.

CDR3 in amino acids: CASSPWGGGAFETQYF. In DNA form, the CDR3 reads TGTGCCAGCAGCCCCTGGGGCGGGGGGGCCTTCGAGACCCAGTACTTC. The rearrangement links TRBV3-1 (or the pseudogene TRBV3-2) to TRBJ2-5; 9 nucleotides align to TRBD2. Germline CDR1 reads LGHDT; CDR2 reads YNNKEL (reference sequence). The V and J ends lost 4 bases and 5 bases, in that order; junction bases with no gene match: 11. The CDR3 has 16 residues.

The rearrangement joins TRBV29-1 to TRBJ2-6; D remains ambiguous. Germline-derived CDR1 and CDR2 are SQVTM and ANQGSEA. Deletions cut 4 bases from V and 2 bases from J, with 6 bases between. This CDR3 has 13 residues. The CDR3 DNA reads TGCAGCGTTGTGAGAGCTGGGGCCAACGTCCTGACTTTC. Its translation is CSVVRAGANVLTF.

This clone was counted only a few times. The chain has TRBV4-2 and TRBJ2-2; TRBD2 matches 7 bases. The CDR3 extends over 17 amino acids. The germline CDR1 and CDR2 sequences are LGHNA and YNFKEQ. V lost 1 base and J lost 8; bases outside the gene matches: 13. The CDR3 reads CASSQGGLLRGRGELFF. The CDR3 DNA sequence: TGTGCCAGCAGCCAAGGGGGACTACTTCGGGGGAGAGGGGAGCTGTTTTTT.

A few counts support this clone. V is TRBV7-9 and J is TRBJ2-6, with TRBD1 identical over 8 bases. The CDR3 has 16 amino acids. Trimming took 7 bases from V and 1 from J; bases not matched to a gene: 6. Per the germline V gene, CDR1 is SEHNR and CDR2 is FQNEAQ (reference sequence). The CDR3 reads CASTRTGLSGANVLTF. CDR3 in DNA: TGTGCCAGCACCCGGACAGGGCTGTCTGGGGCCAACGTCCTGACTTTC.

The genes are TRBV5-4 and TRBJ1-2, with TRBD1 matching 9 bases. The ends lost 3 bases at V and 0 bases at J; junction bases unmatched: 0. The V gene's germline CDR1 is SGHNT and CDR2 YYREEE (reference sequence). The CDR3 has 14 amino acids. The CDR3 loop is CASSWDRANYGYTF. As DNA, the CDR3 is TGTGCCAGCAGCTGGGACAGGGCTAACTATGGCTACACCTTC.

This chain uses TRBV25-1 with TRBJ2-5; D possibly uses TRBD1 or TRBD2 (5 bases each). With 5 bases removed from V and 9 bases from J, the gap between germline ends came to 16 bases. This CDR3 has 13 amino acids. Germline values: CDR1 MGHDK, CDR2 SYGVNS. The CDR3 sequence: CASSTWGSSSQYF. CDR3 coding DNA: TGTGCCAGCAGTACTTGGGGGTCATCGTCCCAGTACTTC.

In its sample, this clone was seen once. The gene calls are TRBV5-4 and TRBJ2-5; D possibly matches TRBD1 or TRBD2 (6 bases each). Trimming left V 5 bases short and J 3 bases short, with 17 bases between. In germline, CDR1 is SGHNT, CDR2 YYREEE (reference sequence). The CDR3 runs to 15 residues. The CDR3 sequence: CASSSPGGVEETQYF. CDR3 in DNA: TGTGCCAGCAGTTCCCCCGGGGGCGTAGAAGAGACCCAGTACTTC. Filled out from reference TRBV5-4 and TRBJ2-5, the complete variable domain reads ETGVTQSPTHLIKTRGQQVTLRCSSQSGHNTVSWYQQALGQGPQFIFQYYREEENGRGNFPPRFSGLQFPNYSSELNVNALELDDSALYLCASSSPGGVEETQYFGPGTRLLVL.

The V and J genes are TRBV7-2 and TRBJ2-1; 8 bases agree with TRBD1. This CDR3 comprises 14 residues. Germline CDR1 is SGHTA and CDR2 is FQGNSA. V dropped 5 bases and J dropped 4; count of bases not matched to a gene: 4. CDR3 in amino acids: CASSARTGYNEQFF. The CDR3 nucleotides read TGTGCCAGCAGCGCCCGGACAGGGTACAATGAGCAGTTCTTC.

The V gene is TRBV18, the J gene TRBJ2-5; no reliable D call. The ends were cut back, 3 bases at V and 2 bases at J, with 7 bases in the middle. The CDR3 has 13 amino acids. Germline V CDR1 and CDR2: KGHSH, LQKENI. In DNA form, the CDR3 reads TGTGCCAGCTCACCCGGCACTCAAGAGACCCAGTACTTC. Translated: CASSPGTQETQYF.

V usage is TRBV7-6 and J usage is TRBJ2-1, with D maybe TRBD1 (6 bases). CDR3 length: 15 amino acids. The V and J ends lost 4 bases and 8 bases respectively, with 18 bases between them. Germline CDR1 and CDR2: SGHVS and FNYEAQ. The CDR3 region has the DNA TGTGCCAGCAGCTCCCCGGGACAAGGAGGTCATGAGCAGTTCTTC. Encoded protein: CASSSPGQGGHEQFF. Looking up the rest from reference TRBV7-6 and TRBJ2-1 gives the full variable domain: GAGVSQSPRYKVTKRGQDVALRCDPISGHVSLYWYRQALGQGPEFLTYFNYEAQQDKSGLPNDRFSAERPEGSISTLTIQRTEQRDSAMYRCASSSPGQGGHEQFFGPGTRLTVL.

The V gene is TRBV4-1, the J gene TRBJ1-1, with D possibly matching TRBD1 (5 bases). Germline CDR1 and CDR2: MGHRA and YSYEKL. The CDR3 is made up of 14 amino acids. The V end lost 0 bases, the J end lost 11 bases, and 16 bases lay between the germline ends. The CDR3 here is CASSQDNGAGQAFF. DNA for the CDR3: TGCGCCAGCAGCCAAGATAATGGGGCAGGGCAGGCTTTCTTT.

V and J are TRBV29-1 and TRBJ1-5, with D hard to call. The germline gives CDR1 SQVTM, CDR2 ANQGSEA. Deletions cut 6 bases from V and 4 bases from J, with 19 bases between. The CDR3 length is 15 residues. Here the CDR3 reads CSVAPTRRINQPQHF. The CDR3 DNA reads as TGCAGCGTCGCCCCGACCAGGAGAATTAATCAGCCCCAGCATTTT. Full variable domain (rest looked up from reference TRBV29-1 and TRBJ1-5): SAVISQKPSRDICQRGTSLTIQCQVDSQVTMMFWYRQQPGQSLTLIATANQGSEATYESGFVIDKFPISRPNLTFSTLTVSNMSPEDSSIYLCSVAPTRRINQPQHFGDGTRLSIL.

This rearrangement joins TRBV25-1 to TRBJ2-2, with D possibly matching TRBD2 (5 bases). The V gene's germline CDR1 is MGHDK and CDR2 SYGVNS. V dropped 4 bases and J dropped 3 bases, with 12 bases sitting between them. This CDR3 region has 15 residues. The CDR3 nucleotides are TGTGCCAGCAGTGTCGGAGGCGCGGACACCGGGGAGCTGTTTTTT. It yields the protein CASSVGGADTGELFF.

This clone has a handful of counts. The J gene is TRBJ2-2, the V gene TRBV24-1; no clear D. Trimming removed 3 bases at V and 6 bases at J, with 10 bases between. Germline-derived CDR1 and CDR2 are KGHDR and SFDVKD. CDR3 size: 14 residues. CDR3 nucleotide sequence: TGTGCCACCAGTGATCCCTCCGTCTCCGGGGAGCTGTTTTTT. Residues: CATSDPSVSGELFF.

The chain links TRBV2 to TRBJ2-7, with D perhaps matching TRBD1 (6 bases). The CDR3 sequence is 13 residues long. CDR1 and CDR2 from the germline V gene are SNHLY and FYNNEI. The ends were cut back, 4 bases at V and 6 bases at J, with 13 bases in the middle. Written as DNA, the CDR3 is TGTGCCAGCAGTGTTTACAGGGTGAGCGAGCAGTACGTC. Protein: CASSVYRVSEQYV.

The chain joins TRBV19 to TRBJ2-1; 9 bases are a match to TRBD2. V was clipped by 4 bases and J by 8 bases; unmatched bases: 9. The CDR3 length is 15 residues. Germline lookup yields CDR1 LNHDA and CDR2 SQIVND (reference sequence). The CDR3 reads CASSTRGSGGHEQFF. CDR3 bases: TGTGCCAGTAGTACCCGGGGTAGCGGGGGTCATGAGCAGTTCTTC.

The V and J genes are TRBV7-2 and TRBJ1-5; D gene uncertain. V was pared by 4 bases and J by 7 bases, with 11 bases between. The CDR3 consists of 13 residues. From germline, CDR1 is SGHTA and CDR2 FQGNSA. In DNA form, the CDR3 reads TGTGCCAGCAGCTCCAGACACCCACAGCCCCAGCATTTT. This encodes CASSSRHPQPQHF.

V usage is TRBV12-5 and J usage is TRBJ1-5; D ambiguous. This CDR3 is 14 amino acids long. V dropped 0 bases and J dropped 3 bases, with 6 bases sitting between them. The germline V gene has CDR1 LGHNT and CDR2 FRNRAP. The CDR3 DNA sequence: TGTGCTAGTGGTTTGGTAGGAGCCAATCAGCCCCAGCATTTT. It yields the protein CASGLVGANQPQHF.

The chain couples TRBV7-2 to TRBJ1-1; D unresolved. Germline V CDR1 and CDR2: SGHTA, FQGNSA. V lost 1 base and J 1 base, leaving 4 bases between the germline ends. This CDR3 is 13 amino acids long. The CDR3 DNA reads TGTGCCAGCAGCTTAGTCGGGAACACTGAAGCTTTCTTT. It translates to CASSLVGNTEAFF.

The chain has TRBV6-1 and TRBJ2-1, with 8 bases matching TRBD2. The trim removed 4 bases at V and 5 bases at J, leaving 13 bases unmatched. Germline CDR1 MNHNS, CDR2 SASEGT. The CDR3 runs to 17 residues. The CDR3 sequence is CASSATRSGAAHNEQFF. The DNA of the CDR3 is TGTGCCAGCAGTGCAACCCGTAGCGGGGCGGCCCACAATGAGCAGTTCTTC.